Each of the 6 T cell receptor beta chains below was sequenced from the same sample in a study of shared clonotypes between healthy human individuals. Repertoires were generated with immunoSEQ multiplex PCR, while TCRdb's copy carries only in-frame clones and drops some. Counted here are roughly 2 million clones, approximately 96% occurring once; the ten biggest clones make up about 0.13%. The sequenced material came from naive CD4+ T cells sorted from blood. Subset specified: CD45RA+ positively selected. All receptors come from a man aged 18 to 30 in good health.

This chain uses TRBV5-4 with TRBJ1-2; TRBD1 matches at 9 bases. Germline loops: CDR1 SGHNT, CDR2 YYREEE (reference sequence). The junction had 5 bases not matched to a gene; V was cut back by 3 bases and J by 8 bases. CDR3 length: 13 residues. As DNA, the CDR3 is TGTGCCAGCAGCTCGGACAGGGGAGGCGGCTACACCTTC. Translating gives CASSSDRGGGYTF.

The rearrangement uses TRBV5-1 and TRBJ2-4; a possible D gene is TRBD2 (5 bases). V lost 5 bases, J lost 7 bases, and 13 bases lay in between. Per germline, CDR1 SGHRS and CDR2 YFSETQ. CDR3 length equals 13 residues. CDR3 DNA sequence: TGCGCCAGCAGACCAGAGGGAACTAACATTCAGTACTTC. It translates to CASRPEGTNIQYF.

A note on this clone: The same CDR3 arises from other DNA sequences in this sample as well. The V call is TRBV27, the J call TRBJ1-2, with TRBD1 as a possible D gene (5 bases). Looked up from germline, CDR1 is MNHEY and CDR2 is SMNVEV (reference sequence). The CDR3 extends over 13 amino acids. V shed 0 bases and J shed 5 bases, with 7 bases lying between them. The CDR3 DNA sequence: TGTGCCAGCAGTTTATCAGGGGATTATGGCTACACCTTC. It translates to CASSLSGDYGYTF.

The V gene is TRBV6-5, the J gene TRBJ2-5; D call uncertain. The CDR3 has 12 amino acids. Germline lookup yields CDR1 MNHEY and CDR2 SVGAGI. V was pared by 5 bases and J by 3 bases, with 7 bases between. CDR3 DNA sequence: TGTGCCAGCAGTGGTCCGAAAGAGACCCAGTACTTC. This translates into CASSGPKETQYF.

The chain couples TRBV19 to TRBJ2-7, with 10 bases fitting TRBD2. The CDR3 spans 15 residues. V lost 3 bases, J lost 4 bases, and 6 bases stayed unmatched. The germline V gene encodes CDR1 LNHDA and CDR2 SQIVND (reference sequence). The CDR3 loop reads CASSITTSGRYEQYF. The CDR3 DNA sequence: TGTGCCAGTAGTATTACGACTAGCGGGCGGTACGAGCAGTACTTC. The full variable domain, in which reference TRBV19 and TRBJ2-7 provide the parts outside the CDR3, is DGGITQSPKYLFRKEGQNVTLSCEQNLNHDAMYWYRQDPGQGLRLIYYSQIVNDFQKGDIAEGYSVSREKKESFPLTVTSAQKNPTAFYLCASSITTSGRYEQYFGPGTRLTVT.

The rearrangement uses TRBV30 and TRBJ2-7; 8 nucleotides match TRBD2. V shed 3 bases, J shed 10 bases, and the junction held 17 bases outside the gene matches. This CDR3 has 15 residues. The germline V gene has CDR1 GTSNPN and CDR2 SVGIG (reference sequence). CDR3 bases: TGTGCCTGGAGCTTCCGGCTAGCGGGTGGCGGAGGACAGTACTTC. Translating it yields CAWSFRLAGGGGQYF.